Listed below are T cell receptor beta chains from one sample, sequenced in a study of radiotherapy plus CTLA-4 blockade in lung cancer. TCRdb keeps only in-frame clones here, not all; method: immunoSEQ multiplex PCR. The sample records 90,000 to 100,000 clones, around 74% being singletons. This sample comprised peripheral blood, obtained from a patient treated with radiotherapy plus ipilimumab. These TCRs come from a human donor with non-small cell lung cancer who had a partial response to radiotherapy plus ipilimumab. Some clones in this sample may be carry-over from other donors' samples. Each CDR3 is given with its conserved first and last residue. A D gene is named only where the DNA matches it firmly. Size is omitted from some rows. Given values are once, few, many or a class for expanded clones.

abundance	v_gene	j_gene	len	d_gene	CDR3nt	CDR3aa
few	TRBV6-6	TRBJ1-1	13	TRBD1	TGTGCCAGCAGCGTACAGGGGTACGCTGAAGCTTTCTTT	CASSVQGYAEAFF
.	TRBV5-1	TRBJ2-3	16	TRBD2	TGCGCCAGCAGCTTGGAAGGGAGGGCCGGCACAGATACGCAGTATTTT	CASSLEGRAGTDTQYF
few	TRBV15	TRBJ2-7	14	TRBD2	TGTGCCACCAGCAGGTCCCGGGGGGCCTACGAGCAGTACTTC	CATSRSRGAYEQYF
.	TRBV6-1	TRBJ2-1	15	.	TGTGCCAGCAGACCCCTAATTTCTTTATACAATGAGCAGTTCTTC	CASRPLISLYNEQFF
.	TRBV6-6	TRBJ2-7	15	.	TGTGCCAGCAGTCATGACCTCTCAGAGGGCTACGAGCAGTACTTC	CASSHDLSEGYEQYF
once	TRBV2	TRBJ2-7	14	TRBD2	TGTGCCAGCAGAAGACTAGCGGGAGCCTACGAGCAGTACTTC	CASRRLAGAYEQYF
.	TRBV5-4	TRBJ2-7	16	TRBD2	TGTGCCAGCAGCTTGGGTGGAGCGGGGGGTCTCTACGAGCAGTACTTC	CASSLGGAGGLYEQYF
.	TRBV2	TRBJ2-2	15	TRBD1	TGTGCCAGCACCGAAAGACAGGGAAACACCGGGGAGCTGTTTTTT	CASTERQGNTGELFF
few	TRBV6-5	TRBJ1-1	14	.	TGTGCCAGCAGTCCCCGTACCGGTTACACTGAAGCTTTCTTT	CASSPRTGYTEAFF
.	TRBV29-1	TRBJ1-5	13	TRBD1	TGCAGCGCCTCGATGCAGGGGGATCAGCCCCAGCATTTT	CSASMQGDQPQHF
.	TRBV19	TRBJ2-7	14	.	TGTGCCAGTAGTATCGCTGGGAGCTCCTACGAGCAGTACTTC	CASSIAGSSYEQYF
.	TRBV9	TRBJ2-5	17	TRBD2	TGTGCCAGCAGCGACGGGACTAGCGGGGGCCGCACGGAGACCCAGTACTTC	CASSDGTSGGRTETQYF
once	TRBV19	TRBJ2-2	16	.	TGTGCCAGTAGTATATGGCGGACAGTGGGGACCGGGGAGCTGTTTTTT	CASSIWRTVGTGELFF
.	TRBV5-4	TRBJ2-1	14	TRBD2	TGTGCCAGCAACGCGGGAGGTCGCTACAATGAGCAGTTCTTC	CASNAGGRYNEQFF
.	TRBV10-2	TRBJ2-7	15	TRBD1	TGCGCCAGCACGGGACAGGGGGGAGAAAACTACGAGCAGTACTTC	CASTGQGGENYEQYF
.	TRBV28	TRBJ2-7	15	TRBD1	TGTGCCAGCGAATCCGGGACAGGGCTTGTAAACGAGCAGTACTTC	CASESGTGLVNEQYF
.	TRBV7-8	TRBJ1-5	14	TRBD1	TGTGCCAGCAGCTTAGGGACAGGGTATCAGCCCCAGCATTTT	CASSLGTGYQPQHF
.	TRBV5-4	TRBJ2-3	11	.	TGTGCCAGCAGCTGGAGGGATACGCAGTATTTT	CASSWRDTQYF
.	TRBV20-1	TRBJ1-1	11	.	TGCAGTGCTAGAGGCCCCTGGGGCGCTTTCTTT	CSARGPWGAFF
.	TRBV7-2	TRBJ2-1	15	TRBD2	TGTGCCAGCAGCCCTCAACGGGGGGGATCAGGTGAGCAGTTCTTC	CASSPQRGGSGEQFF
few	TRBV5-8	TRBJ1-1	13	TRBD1	TGTGCCAGCAGACTCGACAGGGTCACTGAAGCTTTCTTT	CASRLDRVTEAFF
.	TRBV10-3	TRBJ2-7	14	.	TGTGCCATCAGTGAACAGGAAGGCAACTACGAGCAGTACTTC	CAISEQEGNYEQYF